What follows describes a single T cell receptor beta chain. The target of this receptor is not known. Per-base quality was not reported, and no clone a single base away is much larger than it. CDR1 and CDR2, per the germline V gene, are SGDLS and YYNGEE. Germline trimming amounts to 0 bases on V and 3 bases on J, with 4 as the count of junction bases outside the gene matches. The CDR3 sequence holds 16 residues, the cysteine and phenylalanine included. Here the CDR3 DNA is all that survives: 48 bases in frame from base 1. The immunoSEQ Assay was used to sequence TCR beta CDR3 regions from DNA. The paper's processing steps were these. To compute T cell density, TCR beta template counts were normalized to usable DNA, which was estimated by amplifying housekeeping genes. The preseqR package was used to estimate richness by extrapolating to 400,000 templates for PBMC samples and to 120,000 templates for tissue samples. Clonality was defined as one minus Pielou's evenness. Tissue-enriched TCRs were identified by differential abundance testing using productive amino-acid clonotypes, minimum total count 5 and alpha 0.1. The Jaccard Index and the Morisita Overlap Index were used to measure repertoire overlap between compartments. GLIPH clustered TCR beta CDR3s with public tetramer-defined viral CDR3s; viral motifs required at least three viral sequences plus V-gene enrichment. What TCRdb holds here is the immuneACCESS table cut down to in-frame rearrangements. Part of the clones is not present; checked against another copy, under half of the missing clones reflect an unresolved V gene, and the others are unexplained. V, J and clone size were drawn from that table, and D and trimming were deduced from the DNA. Counted in this sample were 75,000 to 95,000 clones; about 87% of them appeared once. Roughly 14% of the sample rests with the top ten.

At diagnosis, tumor, uninvolved tumor-adjacent lung and peripheral blood were collected and then preserved as a mix of FFPE and fresh-frozen material. Blood samples were analyzed as peripheral blood mononuclear cells for TCR repertoire profiling. This entry belongs to a study of T cells in localized non-small cell lung cancer (dated by TCRdb to between 2020 and 2021). Regarding the complete study: Comparing tumors with uninvolved tumor-adjacent lungs, the study looked at the T cell repertoires of fewer than 250 patients with early-stage NSCLC. All 240 or so NSCLC patients in the cohort were treatment-naive and had localized lung tumors that were resected. The mean age of the NSCLC patients was 60 to 85 years, with 120 to 150 men and 95 to 110 women.

Results the study describes overall, beyond this receptor: Of the top 100 tumor clones, a median of about 53 were detected in paired uninvolved adjacent lung; under 30 were also among that lung's top 100. Multi-region tumor sequencing was not performed, so intratumor heterogeneity could not be excluded. Uninvolved tumor-adjacent lung showed the highest T cell clonality, higher than tumor, which suggests more focused antigenic responses in the uninvolved tumor-adjacent lung. Higher T cell density in blood was associated with longer overall survival, whereas higher clonality in adjacent lung was associated with shorter survival. Because the study design was exploratory, TCR variables were selected using unadjusted p-values without false-discovery rate correction.

The sequence joins TRBV9 to TRBJ2-3, with 10 bases in between that match TRBD2. The material sequenced was peripheral blood, taken before any cancer treatment. The sequence was collected from a man aged 35 to 70 with stage I squamous cell lung carcinoma. The DNA is TGTGCCAGCAGCGTAGGGCTAGCGGGGGATACAGATACGCAGTATTTT. Translated, it reads CASSVGLAGDTDTQYF.